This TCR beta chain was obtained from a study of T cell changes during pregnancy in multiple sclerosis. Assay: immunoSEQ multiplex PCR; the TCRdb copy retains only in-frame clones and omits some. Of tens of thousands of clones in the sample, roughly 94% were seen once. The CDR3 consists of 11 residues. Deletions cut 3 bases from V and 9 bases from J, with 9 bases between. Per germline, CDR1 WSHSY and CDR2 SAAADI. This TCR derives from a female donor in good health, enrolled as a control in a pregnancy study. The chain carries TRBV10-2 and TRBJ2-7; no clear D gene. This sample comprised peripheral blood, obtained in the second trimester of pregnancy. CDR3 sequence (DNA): TGCGCCAGCAGTGAAGAGGTAGGGCAGTACTTC. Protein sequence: CASSEEVGQYF.